Sequencing of this T cell receptor (beta chain) was carried out in a study of T cells in Graves' hyperthyroidism and ophthalmopathy (dated by TCRdb to about 2019). Broadly, across the study: Peripheral blood samples were taken at initial diagnosis, before any treatment was given. To identify distinguishing TCR V-J signatures, a discovery cohort of 95 to 100 patients was used, comprising 43 with Graves' ophthalmopathy and 57 with stable Graves' hyperthyroidism. Prospective prediction of ophthalmopathy was tested in an independent validation cohort of approximately 18 hyperthyroidism patients and 17 patients who later progressed to ophthalmopathy. The 100 discovery patients were randomly split 7:3 into training and test sets. The study also compared thyroid tissue and blood T-cell repertoires from roughly 6 Graves' hyperthyroidism patients. Following sampling, methimazole starting at 30 mg daily was given to hyperthyroidism patients, and high-dose intravenous methylprednisolone was given to ophthalmopathy patients. The paper reports TCR Vbeta CDR3 sequencing of approximately 140 peripheral blood samples: approximately 41 ophthalmopathy, approximately 74 hyperthyroidism and around 17 progressor patients.

At least ten counts were recorded for this clonotype. This receptor's antigen is unknown. No base quality information exists; no much larger clone differs at one position. TCR beta CDR3 regions were amplified from RNA transcripts. A first-round RT-PCR of the TCR CDR3 used the HTBI primer set with the Qiagen OneStep RT-PCR kit. A second multiplex PCR round built the libraries, followed by size selection and purification. Sequencing of the libraries was done on an Illumina HiSeq2000 using paired-end 100 bp reads. For the original study's pipeline: Raw data were processed with SOAPnuke, discarding reads with adapters, uncalled bases, mean Phred below 15, or no exact constant-primer or identifier match. High-quality paired reads were merged using COPE v1.2.5, and each unique nucleotide sequence was defined as a clonotype. Clonotypes were aligned to IMGT TRBV, TRBD and TRBJ reference segments using MiTCR v1.1. Only V-J combinations with frequency above 0.0001, covering roughly 99% of repertoires, were analysed. The TCS score was defined as the ratio of F50 (clonal expansion) to E x V (chaos), calculated using BLOSUM62-based TCRdist between CDR3 peptides within each V-J. Welch's t-statistics and random forest reduced around 510 V-J features to some 14, which were used in a naive Bayes classifier (R e1071). The public reads were run again by TCRdb, first through fastp at Q25 and then through MiXCR, and only productive beta chains were kept. Each CDR3 protein gets just one entry, which takes the most common genes and DNA from the rows behind it. Clone size and V and J calls follow TCRdb, not the original study. Across this sample there are 640,000 or so distinct CDR3 sequences, with 12% to 15% seen only once. The top ten clones comprise less than 9% of the sample.

In the ophthalmopathy patients, disease was moderately to severely active, with a Clinical Activity Score of 3 or more, a NOSPECS grade of 4 or more, and a duration of less than 3 months. Any patient with an uncontrolled infection, another autoimmune disease, pregnancy or lactation was excluded. Clinical symptoms, serum thyroxine and TRAb, thyroid ultrasound, and orbital computed tomography formed the basis for the diagnoses. PBMCs were isolated from 10 ml of fresh peripheral blood by Ficoll-Paque density gradient centrifugation. Total RNA was extracted using Trizol reagent, and RNA quality was assessed on an Agilent 2100 Bioanalyzer. General findings and caveats noted by the study authors: A model built on a 13 V-J signature distinguished ophthalmopathy from stable hyperthyroidism, reaching over 85% sensitivity and about 81% specificity in cross-validation and 80%/75% in testing. Most expanded thyroid clonotypes (frequency above 0.001) were also detected in blood, a finding suggesting that blood repertoires may reflect thyroid immune responses. In validation, the model predicted progression to ophthalmopathy with approximately 69% sensitivity and less than 75% specificity, a median of around six months before onset. Sample size was not statistically predetermined, and blinding of investigators to group allocation was not performed.

From the cysteine through the phenylalanine, the CDR3 covers 13 amino acids. Solely the CDR3 DNA is kept, with 39 bases framed from the first base. Based on the germline V gene, the CDR1 and CDR2 sequences are SQVTM and ANQGSEA. V is cut by 7 bases and J by 4 bases, and the space between the germline ends is 13 bases. Sequencing input: blood. The sequence derives from a woman younger than 30 with Graves' ophthalmopathy. The sequence links TRBV29-1 to TRBJ2-2; the D gene is perhaps TRBD1, from 5 matching bases. Here the CDR3 is given as CSGGARGTGELFF. The DNA sequence is TGCAGCGGTGGGGCGCGAGGCACCGGGGAGCTGTTTTTT.